This entry is about one T cell receptor beta chain. Its target is not known. The CDR3 contains 15 residues. The germline V and J ends were trimmed by 2 bases and 0 bases, with 8 bases remaining between them. This entry belongs to a study of T cell repertoires in cytomegalovirus infection. Study-level information: Public TCR beta signatures provided an indication of both CMV infection and a matching HLA type.

TCRdb processed the reads anew with MiXCR; each CDR3 protein has one entry. This table has approximately 150,000 distinct CDR3 sequences, 17% appearing once. Study findings and constraints: There were carriers of CMV plus the relevant HLA, and cumulative public TCR beta family frequency identified them. The study found HLA-C-restricted CMV-specific TCR beta clonotypes dominating the ex vivo response.

This chain uses TRBV12-3 or TRBV12-4 with TRBJ1-3; D remains unclear. The TCR sequence derives from a human donor in good health (CMV status not recorded). Some clones in this sample may be carry-over from other donors' samples. Sequenced input: CD8+ T cells from PBMCs. CDR3 sequence (DNA): TGTGCCAGCAGTTTAAGCGGAAGCTCTGGAAACACCATATATTTT. Protein: CASSLSGSSGNTIYF.